This is a list of T cell receptor beta chains from one sample in a study of beta chain features in type 1 diabetes. Generated by immunoSEQ multiplex PCR, the TCRdb table keeps only in-frame clones and is missing some. Of 130,000 or so clones listed, 17% are singletons. Sequenced material: central memory CD4+ T cells from blood. Receptors were obtained from a man aged 18 to 29 with type 1 diabetes. The CDR3 runs from the conserved cysteine through the conserved F or W. A D gene is named only where the DNA matches it firmly. Size is stated for part of the rows, as once, few or many counts, or as a class when the clone is expanded.

v_gene: TRBV7-2; d_gene: NA; j_gene: TRBJ2-1; abundance: NA; CDR3aa: CASSAWYNEQFF; CDR3nt: TGTGCCAGCAGCGCCTGGTACAATGAGCAGTTCTTC
v_gene: TRBV30; d_gene: TRBD2; j_gene: TRBJ2-3; abundance: NA; CDR3aa: CAWKGGRGTDTQYF; CDR3nt: TGTGCCTGGAAGGGTGGGAGGGGTACAGATACGCAGTATTTT
v_gene: TRBV9; d_gene: TRBD1; j_gene: TRBJ1-6; abundance: NA; CDR3aa: CASSVAGQGNSPLHF; CDR3nt: TGTGCCAGCAGCGTAGCGGGACAGGGGAATTCACCCCTCCACTTT
v_gene: TRBV27; d_gene: TRBD2; j_gene: TRBJ2-7; abundance: NA; CDR3aa: CASRPFGTVAGGGYEQYF; CDR3nt: TGTGCCAGCCGCCCGTTCGGGACAGTAGCGGGAGGAGGGTACGAGCAGTACTTC
v_gene: TRBV19; d_gene: NA; j_gene: TRBJ1-1; abundance: few; CDR3aa: CASSMGWVNTEAFF; CDR3nt: TGTGCCAGTAGTATGGGATGGGTGAACACTGAAGCTTTCTTT
v_gene: TRBV30; d_gene: TRBD2; j_gene: TRBJ2-3; abundance: NA; CDR3aa: CAWTSGLTYSTDTQYF; CDR3nt: TGTGCCTGGACTAGCGGGCTAACTTATAGCACAGATACGCAGTATTTT
v_gene: TRBV13; d_gene: NA; j_gene: TRBJ2-2; abundance: NA; CDR3aa: CASVSGVLNTGELFF; CDR3nt: TGTGCCAGCGTCTCGGGGGTCCTGAACACCGGGGAGCTGTTTTTT
v_gene: TRBV14; d_gene: NA; j_gene: TRBJ1-2; abundance: NA; CDR3aa: CASSQGYGYTF; CDR3nt: TGTGCCAGCAGCCAGGGCTATGGCTACACCTTC
v_gene: TRBV10-3; d_gene: NA; j_gene: TRBJ2-3; abundance: few; CDR3aa: CAISGESTDTQYF; CDR3nt: TGTGCCATCTCGGGGGAATCGACAGATACGCAGTATTTT
v_gene: TRBV29-1; d_gene: TRBD1; j_gene: TRBJ1-5; abundance: few; CDR3aa: CSVPGQGDYSNQPQHF; CDR3nt: TGCAGCGTACCGGGACAGGGGGACTATAGCAATCAGCCCCAGCATTTT
v_gene: TRBV6-6; d_gene: TRBD1; j_gene: TRBJ2-7; abundance: few; CDR3aa: CASSRTGEDEQYF; CDR3nt: TGTGCCAGCAGCCGGACAGGGGAAGACGAGCAGTACTTC
v_gene: TRBV29-1; d_gene: TRBD1; j_gene: TRBJ1-2; abundance: few; CDR3aa: CSVVRTGEYGYTF; CDR3nt: TGCAGCGTTGTACGGACAGGCGAATATGGCTACACCTTC
v_gene: TRBV9; d_gene: NA; j_gene: TRBJ1-1; abundance: many; CDR3aa: CASSEGTLNTEAFF; CDR3nt: TGTGCCAGCAGCGAGGGGACATTGAACACTGAAGCTTTCTTT
v_gene: TRBV7-2; d_gene: TRBD2; j_gene: TRBJ2-7; abundance: NA; CDR3aa: CASSSQLSGVSYEQYF; CDR3nt: TGTGCCAGCAGCTCGCAACTTAGCGGGGTCTCCTACGAGCAGTACTTC
v_gene: TRBV5-1; d_gene: NA; j_gene: TRBJ2-3; abundance: NA; CDR3aa: CASSLGDSTDTQYF; CDR3nt: TGCGCCAGCAGCTTGGGTGACAGCACAGATACGCAGTATTTT
v_gene: TRBV30; d_gene: NA; j_gene: TRBJ2-7; abundance: few; CDR3aa: CAWNNRVQYYEQYF; CDR3nt: TGTGCCTGGAACAACAGGGTCCAGTACTACGAGCAGTACTTC
v_gene: TRBV6-1; d_gene: NA; j_gene: TRBJ2-7; abundance: NA; CDR3aa: CASSEGTYEQYF; CDR3nt: TGTGCCAGCAGTGAGGGTACTTACGAGCAGTACTTC
v_gene: TRBV7-2; d_gene: TRBD1; j_gene: TRBJ2-5; abundance: NA; CDR3aa: CASSFRDRQETQYF; CDR3nt: TGTGCCAGCAGCTTCCGGGACAGGCAAGAGACCCAGTACTTC
v_gene: TRBV28; d_gene: NA; j_gene: TRBJ2-5; abundance: NA; CDR3aa: CASSSSGGWETQYF; CDR3nt: TGTGCCAGCAGTTCCTCGGGGGGCTGGGAGACCCAGTACTTC
v_gene: TRBV6-6; d_gene: TRBD2; j_gene: TRBJ2-1; abundance: few; CDR3aa: CASSYETSGGHNEQFF; CDR3nt: TGTGCCAGCAGTTACGAAACTAGCGGGGGCCACAATGAGCAGTTCTTC
v_gene: TRBV30; d_gene: NA; j_gene: TRBJ2-3; abundance: NA; CDR3aa: CAWNGGVGDTQYF; CDR3nt: TGTGCCTGGAATGGGGGCGTTGGGGATACGCAGTATTTT
v_gene: TRBV4-2; d_gene: NA; j_gene: TRBJ2-3; abundance: NA; CDR3aa: CASSREAGAGTQYF; CDR3nt: TGTGCCAGCAGCCGAGAGGCAGGGGCGGGTACGCAGTATTTT
v_gene: TRBV6-6; d_gene: TRBD2; j_gene: TRBJ2-3; abundance: few; CDR3aa: CASSPSGGAGDTQYF; CDR3nt: TGTGCCAGCAGCCCTAGCGGGGGGGCCGGAGATACGCAGTATTTT
v_gene: TRBV25-1; d_gene: TRBD1; j_gene: TRBJ2-5; abundance: NA; CDR3aa: CASSEFLGQGAETQYF; CDR3nt: TGTGCCAGCAGTGAATTTCTGGGACAGGGGGCTGAGACCCAGTACTTC
v_gene: TRBV28; d_gene: TRBD1; j_gene: TRBJ1-2; abundance: NA; CDR3aa: CASSLTGGYGYTF; CDR3nt: TGTGCCAGCAGTTTGACAGGGGGCTATGGCTACACCTTC
v_gene: TRBV28; d_gene: TRBD1; j_gene: TRBJ1-2; abundance: NA; CDR3aa: CASYETGVDGYTF; CDR3nt: TGTGCCAGCTACGAGACAGGGGTTGATGGCTACACCTTC
v_gene: TRBV18; d_gene: NA; j_gene: TRBJ2-5; abundance: NA; CDR3aa: CASSLLPSSQETQYF; CDR3nt: TGTGCCAGCTCACTACTCCCTTCTAGTCAGGAGACCCAGTACTTC
v_gene: TRBV5-1; d_gene: NA; j_gene: TRBJ2-1; abundance: NA; CDR3aa: CASSLAAGPYNEQFF; CDR3nt: TGCGCCAGCAGCTTGGCCGCAGGGCCTTACAATGAGCAGTTCTTC
v_gene: TRBV2; d_gene: TRBD1; j_gene: TRBJ1-1; abundance: NA; CDR3aa: CASRREQGSNTEAFF; CDR3nt: TGTGCCAGCAGAAGAGAACAGGGGTCCAACACTGAAGCTTTCTTT
v_gene: TRBV25-1; d_gene: TRBD1; j_gene: TRBJ1-2; abundance: once; CDR3aa: CASGGQGGGYTF; CDR3nt: TGTGCCAGCGGGGGACAGGGGGGTGGCTACACCTTC
v_gene: TRBV27; d_gene: NA; j_gene: TRBJ1-4; abundance: few; CDR3aa: CASSPTGVSTGKLFF; CDR3nt: TGTGCCAGCAGTCCAACCGGGGTTTCTACTGGAAAACTGTTTTTT
v_gene: TRBV29-1; d_gene: NA; j_gene: TRBJ2-7; abundance: few; CDR3aa: CSAGRVGLDDEQYF; CDR3nt: TGCAGCGCCGGGCGGGTGGGGTTGGATGACGAGCAGTACTTC
v_gene: TRBV15; d_gene: NA; j_gene: TRBJ1-2; abundance: NA; CDR3aa: CATSRDTRQVYGYTF; CDR3nt: TGTGCCACCAGCAGAGATACAAGACAGGTTTATGGCTACACCTTC
v_gene: TRBV4-2; d_gene: NA; j_gene: TRBJ2-7; abundance: NA; CDR3aa: CASSQASGRSSYEQYF; CDR3nt: TGTGCCAGCAGCCAAGCCTCGGGACGTAGCTCCTACGAGCAGTACTTC
v_gene: TRBV30; d_gene: NA; j_gene: TRBJ1-1; abundance: few; CDR3aa: CAWSVRNDGLPSMNTEAFF; CDR3nt: TGTGCCTGGAGTGTAAGAAATGACGGGCTGCCTAGCATGAACACTGAAGCTTTCTTT
v_gene: TRBV6-5; d_gene: TRBD2; j_gene: TRBJ2-1; abundance: NA; CDR3aa: CASSFGAGGYNEQFF; CDR3nt: TGTGCCAGCAGTTTCGGAGCGGGGGGCTACAATGAGCAGTTCTTC